What follows describes a single TCR beta chain. The sample is drawn from a study of blood T cell repertoires in COVID-19. Study as a whole: Samples came from the United States, Italy and Spain, spanning acute and convalescent COVID-19. T cells, B-cell-depleted T cells, or PBMCs supplied cDNA or gDNA.

The method was immunoSEQ multiplex PCR; TCRdb's version includes in-frame clones alone and lacks a portion of them. The table shows under 150,000 clones, with 86% occurring only once. This CDR3 is 14 amino acids long. V was clipped by 0 bases and J by 2 bases, with 2 bases between them. Germline CDR1 reads MRHNA; CDR2 reads SNTAGT. Allocation to cohorts depended on clinical history reported by the participants. The chain couples TRBV6-4 to TRBJ1-6; the D is unclear. The specimen sequenced was PBMCs or T cells enriched from blood (not recorded which). The receptor's source is a woman between 45 and 60 years old who had recovered from COVID-19. The CDR3 region is CASSDSAYNSPLHF. The CDR3 region has the DNA TGTGCCAGCAGTGACTCCGCCTATAATTCACCCCTCCACTTT.